The 18 T cell receptor beta chains given below trace back to one sample, sequenced in a study of blood T cell repertoires in COVID-19. Sequencing used immunoSEQ multiplex PCR; TCRdb keeps in-frame clones, though not all of them. The sample consists of approximately 220,000 clones, 87% of them appearing once. Sequenced: PBMCs or T cells enriched from blood (not recorded which). The receptors originated from a woman aged 25 to 39 with acute COVID-19.

The gene calls are TRBV7-8 and TRBJ1-6; tentatively, D is TRBD1 (6 bases). V dropped 5 bases and J dropped 2 bases, with 19 bases sitting between them. There are 18 residues in the CDR3. Looked up from germline, CDR1 is SGHVS and CDR2 is FQNEAQ. The CDR3 protein is CASSRGQGKSPYNSPLHF. The CDR3 DNA sequence: TGTGCCAGCAGCCGAGGGCAGGGGAAGAGCCCCTATAATTCACCCCTCCACTTT.

The chain is built from TRBV7-9 and TRBJ1-1; no definite D call. The CDR3 runs to 19 residues. Germline CDR1 is SEHNR and CDR2 is FQNEAQ (reference sequence). The V end was cut by 2 bases, the J end by 0 bases, with 22 bases between. CDR3 protein: CASSLRSRSGSTLNTEAFF. DNA of the CDR3: TGTGCCAGCAGCTTAAGGTCTAGGTCCGGGTCCACCTTGAACACTGAAGCTTTCTTT. Together with reference TRBV7-9 and TRBJ1-1, the CDR3 gives the full variable domain: DTGVSQNPRHKITKRGQNVTFRCDPISEHNRLYWYRQTLGQGPEFLTYFQNEAQLEKSRLLSDRFSAERPKGSFSTLEIQRTEQGDSAMYLCASSLRSRSGSTLNTEAFFGQGTRLTVV.

The chain joins TRBV28 to TRBJ1-2; 12 bases match TRBD1. Germline trimming cut 6 bases from V and 3 bases from J; bases unmatched to any gene: 17. The length of the CDR3 is 19 residues. Germline V CDR1 and CDR2: MDHEN, SYDVKM. As DNA, the CDR3 is TGTGCCAGCAGGACCGGGACAGGGGGCGACGGGTGGAGTTACTATGGCTACACCTTC. Protein product: CASRTGTGGDGWSYYGYTF.

The genes are TRBV7-9 and TRBJ1-2; 12 bases line up with TRBD1. The CDR3 spans 18 residues. The germline gives CDR1 SEHNR, CDR2 FQNEAQ (reference sequence). J gave up 0 bases and V 3 bases, and 8 bases lay outside the gene matches. CDR3 sequence (DNA): TGTGCCAGCAGCTTGGGGACAGGGGGCTTCCCAGCTAACTATGGCTACACCTTC. Its protein product is CASSLGTGGFPANYGYTF.

The chain combines TRBV6-5 with TRBJ2-2; D might be TRBD2 (6 bases). This CDR3 has 14 amino acids. Germline values: CDR1 MNHEY, CDR2 SVGAGI. Trimming pared 8 bases from V and 8 bases from J, leaving 18 bases between. Here the CDR3 DNA reads TGTGCCAGCCTCGGAGGGGCAGGAAGGGGGGAGCTGTTTTTT. It is translated as CASLGGAGRGELFF.

This chain links TRBV10-3 with TRBJ1-5; maybe TRBD1 (5 bases). Deletions cut 5 bases from V and 2 bases from J, with 7 bases between. CDR1 is ENHRY and CDR2 is SYGVKD in the germline V gene. This CDR3 is built from 13 residues. The CDR3 region is CAISRGGNQPQHF. The CDR3 DNA sequence: TGTGCCATCAGTAGGGGTGGCAATCAGCCCCAGCATTTT.

The rearrangement links TRBV11-2 to TRBJ2-5; 7 nucleotides line up with TRBD1. The germline V gene has CDR1 SGHAT and CDR2 FQNNGV. The CDR3 runs to 16 residues. V dropped 0 bases and J dropped 5; count of bases not matched to a gene: 9. CDR3 residues: CASSLEVDRDWETQYF. In DNA, the CDR3 is TGTGCCAGCAGCTTAGAGGTTGACAGGGATTGGGAGACCCAGTACTTC. Full variable domain (outside the CDR3, taken from reference TRBV11-2 and TRBJ2-5): EAGVAQSPRYKIIEKRQSVAFWCNPISGHATLYWYQQILGQGPKLLIQFQNNGVVDDSQLPKDRFSAERLKGVDSTLKIQPAKLEDSAVYLCASSLEVDRDWETQYFGPGTRLLVL.

This clone is a singleton in its sample. The CDR3 loop reads CASSQAQLSGNTIYF. DNA of the CDR3: TGCGCCAGCAGCCAAGCACAGCTCTCTGGAAACACCATATATTTT. The V gene is TRBV4-1, the J gene TRBJ1-3; D gene unclear. The CDR3 totals 15 residues. Trimming stripped 1 base from V and 0 bases from J, with 7 bases between. Germline-derived CDR1 and CDR2 are MGHRA and YSYEKL.

The genes are TRBV10-2 and TRBJ2-5, with TRBD2 identical over 10 bases. V trimming: 3 bases; J trimming: 7 bases; junction bases outside the gene matches: 14. The CDR3 extends over 17 amino acids. The germline V gene has CDR1 WSHSY and CDR2 SAAADI. The CDR3 bases are TGCGCCAGCAGTGAAGGGGCTAGCGGGGGTGGGTCGCGGACCCAGTACTTC. This sequence encodes CASSEGASGGGSRTQYF.

V is TRBV27 and J is TRBJ1-6; 7 bases agree with TRBD1. The length of the CDR3 is 13 residues. Losses at the gene ends were 5 bases for V and 10 bases for J; bases not matched to a gene: 5. From germline, CDR1 is MNHEY and CDR2 SMNVEV (reference sequence). The CDR3 nucleotides read TGTGCCAGCAGTGACAGGGATGGGTCACCCCTCCACTTT. Protein product: CASSDRDGSPLHF.

The chain has TRBV27 and TRBJ2-2; possible D gene TRBD2, 6 bases. The ends were cut back, 4 bases at V and 2 bases at J, with 14 bases in the middle. CDR1 and CDR2 (germline): MNHEY, SMNVEV (reference sequence). The CDR3 runs 16 residues. CDR3 DNA: TGTGCCAGCAGTTACGGTGACGGGGGTAACACCGGGGAGCTGTTTTTT. Protein: CASSYGDGGNTGELFF.

This rearrangement joins TRBV7-8 to TRBJ2-1, with D tentatively TRBD2 (6 bases). CDR3 length equals 18 residues. The germline V and J ends were trimmed by 5 bases and 1 base, with 21 bases remaining between them. The germline V gene has CDR1 SGHVS and CDR2 FQNEAQ. In nucleotides, the CDR3 is TGTGCCAGCAGCCACCCGGGCCAGGGACTGACTTCCTACAATGAGCAGTTCTTC. Its translation is CASSHPGQGLTSYNEQFF.

CDR3 sequence (DNA): TGTGCCAGCAGCTCCGGGACTCCCCAAGAGACCCAGTACTTC. It specifies CASSSGTPQETQYF. The genes are TRBV5-4 and TRBJ2-5; maybe TRBD2 (6 bases). The germline CDR1 and CDR2 sequences are SGHNT and YYREEE (reference sequence). The CDR3 totals 14 residues. The V end was cut by 3 bases, the J end by 1 base, with 10 bases between.

The chain joins TRBV6-5 to TRBJ2-7; 9 positions agree with TRBD1. V shed 4 bases and J 3 bases; nucleotides not matched to a gene: 7. The germline gives CDR1 MNHEY, CDR2 SVGAGI. The CDR3 length is 15 residues. CDR3 region: CASSSPGQGVYEQYF. CDR3 nucleotides: TGTGCCAGCAGTTCCCCGGGACAGGGAGTCTACGAGCAGTACTTC.

This clone was detected only a few times. The chain combines TRBV7-2 with TRBJ1-5, with D unresolved. This CDR3 is built from 14 residues. Deletions cut 4 bases from V and 2 bases from J, with 9 bases between. Germline V gene data show CDR1 as SGHTA and CDR2 as FQGNSA. The CDR3 is CASSSNTGNQPQHF. The DNA for the CDR3 is TGTGCCAGCAGCTCTAATACTGGCAATCAGCCCCAGCATTTT.

The chain couples TRBV4-3 to TRBJ1-4; no definite D call. The CDR3 spans 16 residues. Germline V gives CDR1 LGHNA, CDR2 YSLEER. V lost 0 bases and J lost 5, with 13 bases in between. CDR3 nucleotide sequence: TGCGCCAGCAGCCAAGAGCGAAATACGGTGAATGAAAAACTGTTTTTT. Translating gives CASSQERNTVNEKLFF.

Only a few counts were recorded for this clone. The chain combines TRBV18 with TRBJ1-3; D might be TRBD1 (5 bases). Germline-derived CDR1 and CDR2 are KGHSH and LQKENI. Trimming took 6 bases from V and 0 from J, leaving 15 bases between them. The CDR3 has 16 residues. CDR3: CASSILTVSSGNTIYF. Written as DNA, the CDR3 is TGTGCCAGCTCTATCCTGACAGTATCCTCTGGAAACACCATATATTTT.

This clone showed up just once. The V call is TRBV27, the J call TRBJ2-5; D perhaps matches TRBD2 (5 bases). Germline V gene data show CDR1 as MNHEY and CDR2 as SMNVEV (reference sequence). The ends were cut back, 7 bases at V and 3 bases at J, with 9 bases in the middle. The CDR3 consists of 12 residues. Written as DNA, the CDR3 is TGTGCCAGCAAGGGAGACGAAGAGACCCAGTACTTC. This encodes CASKGDEETQYF.